The rows below give T cell receptor beta chains drawn from one sample of a study of spatial heterogeneity in lung cancer. Via MiXCR, TCRdb re-called the 5' RACE reads, giving one row per CDR3 protein. The table shows around 25,000 distinct CDR3 sequences, with roughly 5% occurring only once. The specimen comprised PBMCs, sampled at follow-up. The receptors derive from a female donor with early-stage non-small cell lung cancer. CDR3s include the opening cysteine and the closing phenylalanine or tryptophan. The D gene is left open where the match is weak. Some rows mark clone size as missing; the rest say once, few, many or name a class of expanded clone.

clone_size: many; d_call: TRBD2; j_call: TRBJ2-1; v_call: TRBV7-2; cdr3_nt: TGTGCCAGCAGCTTAGTCCCGGGACTAGCGGGGGGGAGTGAGCAGTTCTTC; cdr3_aa: CASSLVPGLAGGSEQFF
clone_size: few; d_call: -; j_call: TRBJ2-2; v_call: TRBV4-3; cdr3_nt: TGCGCCAGCAGCCAAGATTTCGGGGGAGGCGGGGAGCTGTTTTTT; cdr3_aa: CASSQDFGGGGELFF
clone_size: many; d_call: TRBD1; j_call: TRBJ1-5; v_call: TRBV24-1; cdr3_nt: TGTGCCACCAGTGACCAGACAGGGGGCAATCAGCCCCAGCATTTT; cdr3_aa: CATSDQTGGNQPQHF
clone_size: -; d_call: -; j_call: TRBJ2-3; v_call: TRBV25-1; cdr3_nt: TGTGCCAGCAGTGAATTCCGAGCATTAGATACGCAGTATTTT; cdr3_aa: CASSEFRALDTQYF
clone_size: many; d_call: -; j_call: TRBJ2-2; v_call: TRBV14; cdr3_nt: TGTGCCAGCAGCCAAGTCGTACCCGGGGAGCTGTTTTTT; cdr3_aa: CASSQVVPGELFF
clone_size: many; d_call: -; j_call: TRBJ1-5; v_call: TRBV6-2/TRBV6-3; cdr3_nt: TGTGCCAGCAGTCGCCCCTCGACAGGTCTGGGCAATCAGCCCCAGCATTTT; cdr3_aa: CASSRPSTGLGNQPQHF
clone_size: many; d_call: TRBD2; j_call: TRBJ2-3; v_call: TRBV19; cdr3_nt: TGTGCCAGTAGTCCGGAGGGACTAGGCACAGATACGCAGTATTTT; cdr3_aa: CASSPEGLGTDTQYF
clone_size: -; d_call: -; j_call: TRBJ2-1; v_call: TRBV7-3; cdr3_nt: TGTGCCAGCAGCCCCGGGAGTTTTGGGGAGTTCTTC; cdr3_aa: CASSPGSFGEFF
clone_size: -; d_call: TRBD2; j_call: TRBJ2-1; v_call: TRBV18; cdr3_nt: TGTGCCAGCTCACTCCTTAGCGGGGAGTACAATGAGCAGTTCTTC; cdr3_aa: CASSLLSGEYNEQFF
clone_size: many; d_call: -; j_call: TRBJ1-5; v_call: TRBV18; cdr3_nt: TGTGCCAGCTCACCGGCTGGGGGCCTCAATCAGCCCCAGCATTTT; cdr3_aa: CASSPAGGLNQPQHF
clone_size: many; d_call: -; j_call: TRBJ1-2; v_call: TRBV11-2; cdr3_nt: TGTGCCAGCAGCTTAGCACAGGCGGGGGGCTATGGCTACACCTTC; cdr3_aa: CASSLAQAGGYGYTF
clone_size: many; d_call: -; j_call: TRBJ2-3; v_call: TRBV5-1; cdr3_nt: TGCGCCAGCAGCTTGGACGGGTTCACAGATACGCAGTATTTT; cdr3_aa: CASSLDGFTDTQYF
clone_size: many; d_call: TRBD2; j_call: TRBJ2-7; v_call: TRBV29-1; cdr3_nt: TGCAGCGTTGCCATGATCTCCGGGACTACCTCCTACGAGCAGTACTTC; cdr3_aa: CSVAMISGTTSYEQYF
clone_size: many; d_call: -; j_call: TRBJ2-3; v_call: TRBV20-1; cdr3_nt: TGCAGTGCTAGAGATCGTTATGGGGGCACAGATACGCAGTATTTT; cdr3_aa: CSARDRYGGTDTQYF